This T cell receptor (beta chain) was sequenced in a study of blood T cells in healthy people across ages. The second PCR ran about 6 to 11 cycles with a sample-barcoded 5' primer and J-beta primers. TCRdb ran MiXCR on the 5' RACE reads and lists one entry per CDR3 protein. The table includes 750,000 to 950,000 distinct CDR3 sequences, 40% to 65% detected once. CDR3 length equals 14 residues. Looked up from germline, CDR1 is SQVTM and CDR2 is ANQGSEA. The sequence was obtained from a man aged 80 or over in good health. The genes are TRBV29-1 and TRBJ2-4; D might be TRBD1 or TRBD2, each matching 6 bases. The closer fit of TRBJ2-7 to the DNA end suggests the J call may be wrong. Sequences were obtained from blood. The CDR3 DNA reads as TGCAGCGTTGTTGGGGGGACAAAAGGGGGCGAGCAGTACTTC. Translation: CSVVGGTKGGEQYF.